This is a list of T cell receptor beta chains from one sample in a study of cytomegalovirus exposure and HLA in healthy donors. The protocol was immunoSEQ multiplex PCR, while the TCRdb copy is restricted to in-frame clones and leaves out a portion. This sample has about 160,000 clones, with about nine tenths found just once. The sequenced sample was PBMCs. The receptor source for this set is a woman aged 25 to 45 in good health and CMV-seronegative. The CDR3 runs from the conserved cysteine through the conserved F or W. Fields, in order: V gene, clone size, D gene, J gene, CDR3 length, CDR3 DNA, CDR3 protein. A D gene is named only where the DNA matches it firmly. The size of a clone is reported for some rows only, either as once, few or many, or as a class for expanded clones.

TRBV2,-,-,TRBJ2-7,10,TGTGCCAGCGGGGGCCACGAGCAGTACTTC,CASGGHEQYF
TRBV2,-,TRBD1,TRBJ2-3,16,TGTGCCAGCAGGGGTTCTCGACAGGGTAGCACAGATACGCAGTATTTT,CASRGSRQGSTDTQYF
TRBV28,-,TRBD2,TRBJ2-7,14,TGTGCCAGCAGTCCACGCGGGAGCTCCTACGAGCAGTACTTC,CASSPRGSSYEQYF
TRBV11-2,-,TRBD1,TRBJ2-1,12,TGTGCCAGCAGCTTAGTGACAGGGCCCCTGTTCTTC,CASSLVTGPLFF
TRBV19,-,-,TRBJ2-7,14,TGTGCCAGTAGCGAACAGGGGGGGCCCTACGAGCAGTACTTC,CASSEQGGPYEQYF
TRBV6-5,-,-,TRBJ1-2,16,TGTGCCAGCAGTTACAGGGGAGGGGACACCAACTATGGCTACACCTTC,CASSYRGGDTNYGYTF
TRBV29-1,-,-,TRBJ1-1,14,TGCAGCGTTTGGTTTAGTAGAATGAACACTGAAGCTTTCTTT,CSVWFSRMNTEAFF
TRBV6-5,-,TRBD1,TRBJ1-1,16,TGTGCCAGCAGTTACGGGACAGGGGGTTCGAACACTGAAGCTTTCTTT,CASSYGTGGSNTEAFF
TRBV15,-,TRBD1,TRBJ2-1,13,TGTGCCACCAGTAGGGGGCGATACAATGAGCAGTTCTTC,CATSRGRYNEQFF
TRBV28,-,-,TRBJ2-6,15,TGTGCCAGCGCCGAAGGGAGCTCTGGGGCCAACGTCCTGACTTTC,CASAEGSSGANVLTF
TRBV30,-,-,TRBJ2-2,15,TGTGCCTGGAGTTTTTTTACAGGGTCCACCGGGGAGCTGTTTTTT,CAWSFFTGSTGELFF
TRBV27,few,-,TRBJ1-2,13,TGTGCCAGCAGTTTATCAGGGGCCTATGGCTACACCTTC,CASSLSGAYGYTF
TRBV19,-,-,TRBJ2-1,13,TGTGCCAGTACCAGAATCAAGGGTGGTGAGCAGTTCTTC,CASTRIKGGEQFF
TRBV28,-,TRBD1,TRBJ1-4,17,TGTGCCAGCAGTGACTCCGGGACAGGCAGATCTAATGAAAAACTGTTTTTT,CASSDSGTGRSNEKLFF
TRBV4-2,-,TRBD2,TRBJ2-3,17,TGTGCCAGCAGCCTTGGGACTAGCGGGAGGGTAGAAGATACGCAGTATTTT,CASSLGTSGRVEDTQYF
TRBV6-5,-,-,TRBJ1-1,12,TGTGCCAGCGGCTACCTACTTGGTGAAGCTTTCTTT,CASGYLLGEAFF
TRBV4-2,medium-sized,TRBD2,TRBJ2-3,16,TGTGCCAGCAGCCAAGGGACTAGCGGGGGGGCAGATACGCAGTATTTT,CASSQGTSGGADTQYF
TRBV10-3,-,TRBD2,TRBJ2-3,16,TGTGCCACCCGGGGACTAGCGGGGGGTGACACAGATACGCAGTATTTT,CATRGLAGGDTDTQYF
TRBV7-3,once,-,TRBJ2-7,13,TGTGCCAGCAGCCCCAGTATCGGCTACGAGCAGTACTTC,CASSPSIGYEQYF
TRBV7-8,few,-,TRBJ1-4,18,TGTGCCAGCAGCTTAACGGCTCGGTTAGTTGGAACTAATGAAAAACTGTTTTTT,CASSLTARLVGTNEKLFF
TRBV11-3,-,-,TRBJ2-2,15,TGTGCCAGCAGCTTAGGGGGAGGACTGGCCGGGGAGCTGTTTTTT,CASSLGGGLAGELFF
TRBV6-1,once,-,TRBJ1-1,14,TGTGCCAGCAGGGGCTTCGGGGGAACGACTGAAGCTTTCTTT,CASRGFGGTTEAFF
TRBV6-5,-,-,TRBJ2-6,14,TGTGCCAGCAGTTACGATACAGGGGCCAACGTCCTGACTTTC,CASSYDTGANVLTF
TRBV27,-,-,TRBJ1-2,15,TGTGCCAGCAGTTTACAGGGCGCTACTAACTATGGCTACACCTTC,CASSLQGATNYGYTF
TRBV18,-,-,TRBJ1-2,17,TGTGCCAGCTCACCTCTTGCCGCTAGTCCGCTGAACTATGGCTACACCTTC,CASSPLAASPLNYGYTF
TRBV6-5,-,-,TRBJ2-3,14,TGTGCCAGCAGTTACTCTTCGGGGGGCCCTACGCAGTATTTT,CASSYSSGGPTQYF
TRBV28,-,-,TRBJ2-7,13,TGTGCCAGCAGACCGGACAGCTTTTACGAGCAGTACTTC,CASRPDSFYEQYF
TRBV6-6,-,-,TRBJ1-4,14,TGTGCCAGCAGTGGCGACAGGAATAATGAAAAACTGTTTTTT,CASSGDRNNEKLFF
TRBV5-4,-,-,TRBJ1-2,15,TGTGCCAGCAGCTTGTTGGTGGTGGGGGGAAGTGGCTACACCTTC,CASSLLVVGGSGYTF
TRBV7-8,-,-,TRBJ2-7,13,TGTGCCAGCAGCCTAACGACTTTTTACGAGCAGTACTTC,CASSLTTFYEQYF
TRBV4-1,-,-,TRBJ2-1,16,TGCGCCAGCAGCCAAGAAGGGAGCGGCACATACAATGAGCAGTTCTTC,CASSQEGSGTYNEQFF
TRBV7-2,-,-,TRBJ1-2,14,TGTGCCAGCAGCATCAGACAGGACTACTATGGCTACACCTTC,CASSIRQDYYGYTF
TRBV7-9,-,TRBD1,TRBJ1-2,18,TGTGCCAGCAGCGCCCGGGGAGCCTCCGGGACAGGGCATTATGGCTACACCTTC,CASSARGASGTGHYGYTF
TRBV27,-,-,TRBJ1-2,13,TGTGCCAGCAGTTTGGGGGTGTACTATGGCTACACCTTC,CASSLGVYYGYTF
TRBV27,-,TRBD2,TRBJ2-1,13,TGTGCCAGCACTGCTAGCGGGAACAATGAGCAGTTCTTC,CASTASGNNEQFF
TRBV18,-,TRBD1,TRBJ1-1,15,TGTGCCAGCTCACGAACGGACAGGGAGAACACTGAAGCTTTCTTT,CASSRTDRENTEAFF
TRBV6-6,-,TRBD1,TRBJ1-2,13,TGTGCCAGCAGACGCGGACAGGGCGATGGCTACACCTTC,CASRRGQGDGYTF
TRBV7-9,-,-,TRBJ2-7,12,TGTGCCAGCAGCCCTGAATCTTACGAGCAGTACTTC,CASSPESYEQYF
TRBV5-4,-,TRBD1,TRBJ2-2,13,TGTGCCAGCAGTCCGACAGGGACCGGGGAGCTGTTTTTT,CASSPTGTGELFF
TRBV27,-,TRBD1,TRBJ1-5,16,TGTGCCAGCAGTACTACAGGGGACGGGAGCAATCAGCCCCAGCATTTT,CASSTTGDGSNQPQHF
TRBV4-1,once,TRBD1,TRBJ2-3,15,TGCGCCAGCAGCCAAGCAGGGGGCTCAGCAGATACGCAGTATTTT,CASSQAGGSADTQYF
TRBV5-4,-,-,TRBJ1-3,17,TGTGCCAGCAGCTCAAACCCGTCGGTAAAAGCTGGAAACACCATATATTTT,CASSSNPSVKAGNTIYF
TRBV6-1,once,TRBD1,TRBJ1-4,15,TGTGCCAGCAGTGAACAGGGGGCAACTAATGAAAAACTGTTTTTT,CASSEQGATNEKLFF
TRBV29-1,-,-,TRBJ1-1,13,TGCAGCGCCCAAGAGGGGGGGAACACTGAAGCTTTCTTT,CSAQEGGNTEAFF
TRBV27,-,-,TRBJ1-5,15,TGTGCCAGCAGCCGGGGGGGTAGGGGCAATCAGCCCCAGCATTTT,CASSRGGRGNQPQHF
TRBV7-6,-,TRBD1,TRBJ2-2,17,TGTGCCAGCAGCCTAGACCGGGACAGCCCAAACACCGGGGAGCTGTTTTTT,CASSLDRDSPNTGELFF
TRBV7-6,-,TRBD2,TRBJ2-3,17,TGTGCCAGCAGCTTAGGGCCAAGCGGGAGCGGCGCAGATACGCAGTATTTT,CASSLGPSGSGADTQYF
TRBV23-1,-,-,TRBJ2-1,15,TGCGCCAGCAGTCAATATGAGGACAGTCTGGATGAGCAGTTCTTC,CASSQYEDSLDEQFF
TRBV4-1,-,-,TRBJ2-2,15,TGCGCCAGCAGCCAAGACTACCTAGGGACCGGGGAGCTGTTTTTT,CASSQDYLGTGELFF
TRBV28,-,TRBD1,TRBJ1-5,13,TGTGCCAGCGGCCGGACAGGAAAGGATGGTGGGGATTTT,CASGRTGKDGGDF
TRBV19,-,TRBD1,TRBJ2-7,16,TGTGCCAGTAGTACCACTGACAGGGGGCTTTTCTACGAGCAGTACTTC,CASSTTDRGLFYEQYF
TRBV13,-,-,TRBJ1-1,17,TGTGCCAGCAGCTTATTCGGGGGAAGGGCCTTGGGCACTGAAGCTTTCTTT,CASSLFGGRALGTEAFF
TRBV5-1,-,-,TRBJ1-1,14,TGCGCCAGCAAGGGTAGTGGGGTAGAGGCTGAAGCTTTCTTT,CASKGSGVEAEAFF
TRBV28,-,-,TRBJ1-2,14,TGTGCCAGCAGTTTAAGGGAGGGGATCTATGGCTACACCTTC,CASSLREGIYGYTF
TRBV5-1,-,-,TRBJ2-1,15,TGCGCCAGCAGCTTGGTTTTATCTGGAATCCATGAGCAGTTCTTC,CASSLVLSGIHEQFF
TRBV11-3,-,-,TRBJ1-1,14,TGTGCCAGCAGCTTTGACAGGCCGGTGACTGAAGCTTTCTTT,CASSFDRPVTEAFF